This T cell receptor (beta chain) was retrieved from a study of blood T cell repertoires in COVID-19. Study summary: The cDNA or gDNA used as material had been derived from T cells, B-cell-depleted T cells, or PBMCs.

Germline V gene data show CDR1 as MDHEN and CDR2 as SYDVKM. This CDR3 has 16 amino acids. J gave up 0 bases and V 3 bases, and 5 bases lay outside the gene matches. In the original workflow: Estimated nucleated cell counts came from reference gene primer amplification. Produced via immunoSEQ multiplex PCR; TCRdb's table is partial and in-frame only. V, J and clone size are those of that table, while D and trimming were read from the DNA. Of approximately 440,000 clones in the sample, 90% were seen once. Study members were between roughly 18 and 90 years old and lived in approximately 25 US regions. The recovered donors of Cohort 3 showed two negative PCRs, clearance, or symptom resolution.

The chain uses TRBV28 and TRBJ1-5, with TRBD1 identical over 7 bases. The TCR originated in a man aged 18 to 29 who had recovered from COVID-19. The source material was PBMCs or T cells enriched from blood (not recorded which). CDR3: CASSFLGQASNQPQHF. Here the CDR3 DNA reads TGTGCCAGCAGTTTCCTAGGACAGGCTAGCAATCAGCCCCAGCATTTT.